This TCR beta chain stems from a study of T-cell reconstitution after alpha-beta-depleted transplantation in children. Broader study findings: Surviving thymic progenitors and recipient T cells were the source of high TCRbeta diversity at day 60 in some patients. T-cell numbers and diversity one year post-transplant derived largely from freshly generated T cells.

Concerning this clonotype itself: Its antigen is undetermined.

Germline loops: CDR1 LGHNA, CDR2 YSLEER. This CDR3 is 16 amino acids long. V dropped 0 bases and J dropped 0 bases, with 9 bases sitting between them. Using unique molecular identifiers, the investigators prepared the TCRbeta library. A single record per CDR3 protein comes from TCRdb applying MiXCR to the PCR reads. The table shows 60,000 or so distinct CDR3 sequences, with approximately 43% occurring only once. The chain couples TRBV4-3 to TRBJ2-4; D is unclear. The clonotype comes from a male patient aged 10-17 years who had a stem cell transplant for acute lymphoblastic leukemia, so the T cells may come from the graft donor. Here the sequenced sample was PBMCs, mostly from graft donor cells, taken 360 days after TCRalphabeta/CD19-depleted stem cell transplant. CDR3 nucleotides: TGCGCCAGCAGCCAAGAAATCGCCCTAGCCAAAAACATTCAGTACTTC. It is translated as CASSQEIALAKNIQYF.